This passage covers 9 T cell receptor beta chains from one sample sequenced in a study of blood T cell repertoires in COVID-19. The data were produced by immunoSEQ multiplex PCR, yet TCRdb's version contains in-frame clones alone and is incomplete. The sample holds about 20,000 clones, roughly 87% seen once. The sequenced material came from peripheral blood. These receptors originate from a human donor with active COVID-19. The donor label of this sample is uncertain.

The gene calls are TRBV7-3 and TRBJ2-2; D not certain. Germline V gene sequence: CDR1 SGHTA, CDR2 FQGTGA. V lost 1 base, J lost 1 base, and 4 bases lay in between. The CDR3 covers 14 residues. This chain's CDR3 is CASSLRQNTGELFF. DNA of the CDR3: TGTGCCAGCAGCTTAAGACAGAACACCGGGGAGCTGTTTTTT.

V gene TRBV12-5 combines with J gene TRBJ1-2; D is ambiguous. The CDR3 loop spans 11 amino acids. Germline CDR1 is LGHNT and CDR2 is FRNRAP. Deletions cut 4 bases from V and 5 bases from J, with 5 bases between. The CDR3 bases are TGTGCTAGTGGTTCCGGTTATGGCTACACCTTC. As protein: CASGSGYGYTF.

In this sample, this clone turned up once. The chain employs TRBV5-4 and TRBJ2-7; TRBD1 matches 11 bases. The germline V gene has CDR1 SGHNT and CDR2 YYREEE (reference sequence). With V trimmed by 2 bases and J by 7 bases, 11 bases remained unmatched. The CDR3 consists of 16 residues. CDR3 DNA: TGTGCCAGCAGCTTAGCCGGGACAGGGGGAACTAGGGAGCAGTACTTC. Translation: CASSLAGTGGTREQYF.

The V call is TRBV19, the J call TRBJ2-7, with D uncertain. The CDR3 length is 12 residues. Germline CDR1 is LNHDA and CDR2 is SQIVND (reference sequence). V gave up 5 bases and J gave up 2 bases, with 7 bases separating them. CDR3 loop: CASSSQTYEQYF. CDR3 nucleotide sequence: TGTGCCAGTAGTTCCCAGACCTACGAGCAGTACTTC.

The chain carries TRBV2 and TRBJ1-1; the D gene is possibly TRBD1 (6 bases). This CDR3 is 14 amino acids long. The V end lost 7 bases, the J end lost 8 bases, and 20 bases lay between the germline ends. Germline CDR1 and CDR2: SNHLY and FYNNEI. The CDR3 protein is CASTERGASLEAFF. CDR3 DNA: TGTGCCAGCACCGAGCGGGGGGCGTCACTAGAAGCTTTCTTT.

V gene TRBV9 combines with J gene TRBJ1-1; 9 nucleotides agree with TRBD1. The CDR3 is made up of 15 amino acids. Trimming removed 2 bases from V and 4 bases from J; junction bases left unmatched: 6. Germline V gene lookup returns CDR1 SGDLS and CDR2 YYNGEE. DNA for the CDR3: TGTGCCAGCAGCGTCGAACAGGGGGCGATCACTGAAGCTTTCTTT. Protein product: CASSVEQGAITEAFF. Based on the CDR3 plus reference TRBV9 and TRBJ1-1, the full variable domain is DSGVTQTPKHLITATGQRVTLRCSPRSGDLSVYWYQQSLDQGLQFLIQYYNGEERAKGNILERFSAQQFPDLHSELNLSSLELGDSALYFCASSVEQGAITEAFFGQGTRLTVV.

Note on this clone: The germline gene is not matched at one end of the junction; a read error may be the cause. The chain carries TRBV28 and TRBJ2-7; 12 positions match TRBD2. Germline CDR1 is MDHEN and CDR2 is SYDVKM. The CDR3 runs to 12 residues. The CDR3 protein is CASSPLTSGSSF. CDR3 in DNA: TGTGCCAGCAGTCCGTTGACTAGCGGGAGCAGCTTC.

The chain couples TRBV21-1 to TRBJ1-4; the DNA was not compared with TRBD1, the D call given in the table. TRBV21-1 represents a pseudogene. The length of the CDR3 is 16 residues. CDR3 nucleotide sequence: TGTGCCAGCAGCCCCCATCTGGGGGCCTCCTTGTGGAAACTGTTTTTT. It encodes CASSPHLGASLWKLFF.

The rearrangement links TRBV7-2 to TRBJ1-1; 7 bases match TRBD1. Germline V lookup: CDR1 SGHTA, CDR2 FQGNSA. There are 13 residues in the CDR3. The J segment lost 6 bases and the V segment lost 7 bases, leaving 8 bases of the junction unmatched. The CDR3 bases are TGTGCCAGCATCCCAGGGGGTGTGGCTGAAGCTTTCTTT. It codes for CASIPGGVAEAFF. The full variable domain, its missing parts supplied by reference TRBV7-2 and TRBJ1-1, is GAGVSQSPSNKVTEKGKDVELRCDPISGHTALYWYRQSLGQGLEFLIYFQGNSAPDKSGLPSDRFSAERTGGSVSTLTIQRTQQEDSAVYLCASIPGGVAEAFFGQGTRLTVV.